The next 8 T cell receptor delta chains were all read from a single sample in a study of gamma-delta T cells after stem cell transplantation. TCRdb reran clone calling via CATT on the RT-PCR reads. The data contain some 1,400 delta-chain clones, less than 9.5% of them singletons. Source material: gamma-delta T cells. The receptors derive from a human donor. It is not recorded whose cells these are; they may come from a transplant donor.

By sample fraction, this clone is medium-sized. A far larger clone is just one base off, so this is likely a read error. The genes are TRDV2 and TRDJ1; 7 bases fit TRDD3. Germline V lookup: CDR1 GEAIGNYY, CDR2 EKD. The CDR3 extends over 16 amino acids. V was pared by 2 bases and J by 3 bases, with 11 bases of the junction left unmatched. CDR3: CACDKLGTLAPDKLIF. CDR3 in DNA: TGTGCCTGTGACAAACTGGGGACACTCGCTCCCGATAAACTCATCTTT.

This clone occurred a few times. V is TRDV2 and J is TRDJ1, with 9 bases aligning to TRDD3. V lost 1 base to trimming and J lost 2 bases; unmatched junction nucleotides: 4. CDR3 size: 15 residues. Germline-derived CDR1 and CDR2 are GEAIGNYY and EKD. This chain's CDR3 is CACDTLTGGTDKLIF. CDR3 DNA: TGTGCCTGTGACACGCTTACTGGGGGAACCGATAAACTCATCTTT.

A note on this clone: This likely reflects a read error, since a far larger clone is one base away. The chain has TRDV2 and TRDJ1; 7 bases are shared with TRDD3. Unmatched junction bases numbered 21, after V lost 3 bases and J lost 0 bases. The V gene's germline CDR1 is GEAIGNYY and CDR2 EKD. The CDR3 totals 20 residues. The CDR3, as DNA: TGTGCCTGTGACTCGGCCCTACGTAATGGGGGACGGGCGTACACCGATAAACTCATCTTT. Translation: CACDSALRNGGRAYTDKLIF.

By proportion, this clone is large. Additional DNA sequences in this sample encode the identical CDR3. This sequence joins TRDV2 and TRDJ1; TRDD2 is a possible D gene (8 bases). Trimming left V 3 bases short and J 4 bases short, with 29 bases between. The V gene's germline CDR1 is GEAIGNYY and CDR2 EKD. The CDR3 sequence is 19 residues long. CDR3 in DNA: TGTGCCTGTGACCCACTCCCCCGGCTTCCTACGGATACGAGCGATAAACTCATCTTT. Amino acids: CACDPLPRLPTDTSDKLIF.

This clone is labeled as medium-sized. The sample contains more than one DNA sequence encoding this CDR3. The V call is TRDV2, the J call TRDJ1; TRDD3 agrees at 8 bases. Trimming took 3 bases from V and 9 from J; bases not matched to a gene: 11. This CDR3 is built from 14 residues. Germline V lookup: CDR1 GEAIGNYY, CDR2 EKD. This CDR3 is CACDSLGEEVELIF. The CDR3 DNA is TGTGCCTGTGACTCGCTGGGGGAGGAGGTTGAACTCATCTTT.

This clone is categorized as large. This sequence joins TRDV2 and TRDJ1; TRDD3 matches 10 bases. This CDR3 is 17 amino acids long. J was trimmed by 2 bases and V by 0 bases; bases with no gene match: 8. Germline V lookup: CDR1 GEAIGNYY, CDR2 EKD. This chain's CDR3 is CACDTLEGDTPTDKLIF. In DNA, the CDR3 is TGTGCCTGTGACACCCTAGAGGGGGATACGCCGACCGATAAACTCATCTTT.

The table lists this clone with a few counts. A far larger clone is one base from this, pointing to a likely read error. The chain uses TRDV2 and TRDJ1; 8 bases align to TRDD3. Germline loops: CDR1 GEAIGNYY, CDR2 EKD. There are 15 residues in the CDR3. The ends lost 5 bases at V and 0 bases at J; junction bases unmatched: 7. CDR3 residues: CACGALLGDTDKLIF. The CDR3 bases are TGTGCCTGTGGCGCCCTACTGGGGGACACCGATAAACTCATCTTT.

Notes on this clone: This is likely an artifact of a read error, given a far larger clone one base away. This sample also contains other DNA sequences that code for the same CDR3. This chain connects TRDV2 to TRDJ1; 9 bases agree with TRDD3. CDR3 length: 19 residues. J was trimmed by 2 bases and V by 0 bases; bases with no gene match: 15. Germline-derived CDR1 and CDR2 are GEAIGNYY and EKD. CDR3 sequence (DNA): TGTGCCTGTGACACCATGGAACCAACTGGGGGAACTTTAACCGATAAACTCATCTTT. It specifies CACDTMEPTGGTLTDKLIF.